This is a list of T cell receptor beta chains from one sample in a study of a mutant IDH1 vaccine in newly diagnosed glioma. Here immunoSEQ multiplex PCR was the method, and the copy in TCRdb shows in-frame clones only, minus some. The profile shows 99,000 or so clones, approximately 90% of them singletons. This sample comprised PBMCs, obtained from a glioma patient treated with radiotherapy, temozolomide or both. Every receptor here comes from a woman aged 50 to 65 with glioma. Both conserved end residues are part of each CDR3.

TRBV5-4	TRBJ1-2	CASSRPGVGNYGYTF
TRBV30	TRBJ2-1	CAWGAGGGSNEQFF
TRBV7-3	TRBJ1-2	CASSSGNYGYTF
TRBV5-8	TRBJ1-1	CASTTTGGTEAFF
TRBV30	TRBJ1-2	CASPQGPEGYGYTF
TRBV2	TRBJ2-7	CATGQGRQEEQYF
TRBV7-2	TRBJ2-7	CASSVPGSYEQYF
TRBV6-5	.	CASSYETGDYEQYF
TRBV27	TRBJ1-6	CASSLNRGKNSPLHF
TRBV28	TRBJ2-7	CASSPGGGSAYEQYF
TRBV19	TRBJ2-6	CASEQGLPPGANVLTF
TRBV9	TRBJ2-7	CASSVAASGLYEQYF
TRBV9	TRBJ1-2	CASSVGWVVWCYTF
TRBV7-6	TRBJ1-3	CASSRAGRKISGNTIYF
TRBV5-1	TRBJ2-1	CASTRWGEGQYNEQFF
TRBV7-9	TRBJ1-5	CASSLSDVGNQPQHF
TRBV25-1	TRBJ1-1	CASKDRRNTEAFF
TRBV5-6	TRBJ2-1	CASSPGIAGPSYSHEQFF
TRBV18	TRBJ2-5	CASSRTGKQETQYF
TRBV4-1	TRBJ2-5	CASRQVPSSGSYQETQYF
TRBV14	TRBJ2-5	CASSQDLAGGETQYF
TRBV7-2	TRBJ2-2	CASSPDRVSGELFF
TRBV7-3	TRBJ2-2	CASSLGHSTGELFF
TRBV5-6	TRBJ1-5	CASSLGMRSNQPQHF
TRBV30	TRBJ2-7	CAWSDLSYEQYF
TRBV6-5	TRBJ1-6	CASRPGRNSPLHF
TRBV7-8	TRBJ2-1	CASSLAGGPYNEQFF
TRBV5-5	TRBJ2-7	CASSLDWYEQYF
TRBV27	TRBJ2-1	CASSLAGGYNEQFF
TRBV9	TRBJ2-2	CASSVNSGRELFF
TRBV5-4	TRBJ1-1	CASSFRGGGAEAFF
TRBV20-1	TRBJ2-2	CSARVGGELFF
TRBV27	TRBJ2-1	CASSFDSFREQFF
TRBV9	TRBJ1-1	CASSVGGSGTEAFF
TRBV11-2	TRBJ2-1	CASSLDWAGNEQFF
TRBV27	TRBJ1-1	CASSPRVAGGSEAFF
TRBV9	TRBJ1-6	CASSVDTGSGSPLHF
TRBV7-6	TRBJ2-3	CASSLGIARGTQYF
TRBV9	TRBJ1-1	CASSPRGSEGTEAFF
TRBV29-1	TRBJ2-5	CSTLAGEETQYF
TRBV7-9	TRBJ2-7	CASSFGSGSVYEQYF
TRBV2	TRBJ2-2	CASSWDQNTGELFF
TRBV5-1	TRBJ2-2	CASTSLTSGITGELFF
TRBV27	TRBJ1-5	CASSLGTRGAGNQPQHF
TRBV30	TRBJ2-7	CAWSAGTGRREQYF
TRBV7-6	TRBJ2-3	CASSMGKTDTQYF
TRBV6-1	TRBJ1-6	CASSERGPQSNSPLHF
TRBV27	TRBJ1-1	CASSFGLAAEAFF
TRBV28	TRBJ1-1	CASSPPQGVTEAFF